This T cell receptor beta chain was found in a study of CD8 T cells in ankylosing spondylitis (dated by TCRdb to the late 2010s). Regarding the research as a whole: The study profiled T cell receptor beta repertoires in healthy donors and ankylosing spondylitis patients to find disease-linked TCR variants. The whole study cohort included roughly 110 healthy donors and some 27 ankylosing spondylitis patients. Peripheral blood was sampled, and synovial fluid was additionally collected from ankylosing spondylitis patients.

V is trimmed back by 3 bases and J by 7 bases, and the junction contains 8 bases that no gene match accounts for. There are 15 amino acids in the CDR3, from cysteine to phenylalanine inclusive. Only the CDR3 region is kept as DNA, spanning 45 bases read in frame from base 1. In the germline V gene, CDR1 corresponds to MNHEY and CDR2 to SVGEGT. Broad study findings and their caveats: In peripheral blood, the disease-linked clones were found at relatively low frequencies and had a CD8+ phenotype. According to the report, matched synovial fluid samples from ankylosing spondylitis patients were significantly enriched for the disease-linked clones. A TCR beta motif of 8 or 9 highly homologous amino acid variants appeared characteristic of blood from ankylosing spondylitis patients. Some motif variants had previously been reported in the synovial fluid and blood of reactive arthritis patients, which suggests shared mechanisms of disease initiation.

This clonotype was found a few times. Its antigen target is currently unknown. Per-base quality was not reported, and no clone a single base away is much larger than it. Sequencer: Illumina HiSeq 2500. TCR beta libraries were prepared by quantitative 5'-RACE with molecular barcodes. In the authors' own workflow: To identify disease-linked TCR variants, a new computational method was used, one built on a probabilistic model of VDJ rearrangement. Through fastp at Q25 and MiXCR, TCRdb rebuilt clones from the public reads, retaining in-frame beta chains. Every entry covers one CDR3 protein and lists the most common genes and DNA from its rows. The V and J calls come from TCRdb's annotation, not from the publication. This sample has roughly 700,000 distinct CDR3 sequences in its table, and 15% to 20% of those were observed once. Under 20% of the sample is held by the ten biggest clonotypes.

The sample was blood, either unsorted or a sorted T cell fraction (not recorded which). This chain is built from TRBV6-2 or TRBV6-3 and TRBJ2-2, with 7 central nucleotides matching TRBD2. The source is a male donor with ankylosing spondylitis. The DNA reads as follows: TGTGCCAGCAGTTATGGCGGGAGTATAAGCGGGGAGCTGTTTTTT. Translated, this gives CASSYGGSISGELFF.